The 10 T cell receptor beta chains given below trace back to one sample, sequenced in a study of shared clonotypes between healthy human individuals. Data came from immunoSEQ multiplex PCR; TCRdb stores just in-frame clones and leaves some out. The sample carries some 1.5 million clones, 96% recorded once. Sequencing input: naive CD4+ T cells sorted from blood. Subset: CD45RA+ positively selected. These TCRs come from a young man in good health.

The genes are TRBV19 and TRBJ2-7; TRBD2 matches 7 bases. The V segment lost 1 base and the J segment 3 bases; nucleotides outside the gene matches: 12. This CDR3 is 17 amino acids long. CDR1 and CDR2 from the germline V gene are LNHDA and SQIVND (reference sequence). The CDR3 bases are TGTGCCAGTAGTATAGTCGACTCGGCCACGGGAGGCTACGAGCAGTACTTC. This encodes CASSIVDSATGGYEQYF.

V gene TRBV10-3 combines with J gene TRBJ1-4; D unclear. V was clipped by 1 base and J by 3 bases, with 6 bases between them. Germline assignment: CDR1 ENHRY and CDR2 SYGVKD. This CDR3 spans 14 amino acids. CDR3 coding DNA: TGTGCCATCAGTGAGTATGGCCCTAATGAAAAACTGTTTTTT. Encoded protein: CAISEYGPNEKLFF.

The chain has TRBV4-3 and TRBJ1-5; D is uncertain. Germline loops: CDR1 LGHNA, CDR2 YSLEER. V lost 0 bases and J lost 4, with 10 bases in between. The CDR3 covers 15 residues. CDR3 loop: CASSQELGRNQPQHF. The CDR3 DNA reads TGCGCCAGCAGCCAAGAACTCGGCCGAAATCAGCCCCAGCATTTT.

The chain recombines TRBV4-3 with TRBJ2-3; D gene uncertain. V was cut by 0 bases and J by 0 bases, with 16 bases left in between. The CDR3 has 18 residues. The germline gives CDR1 LGHNA, CDR2 YSLEER. CDR3 DNA sequence: TGCGCCAGCAGCCAAGATCTTCAACACATGATTAGCACAGATACGCAGTATTTT. Translating gives CASSQDLQHMISTDTQYF.

The CDR3 is CASSNQGQGRYEQYF. The CDR3 DNA reads as TGTGCCAGTAGTAATCAGGGACAGGGCCGCTACGAGCAGTACTTC. This chain connects TRBV19 to TRBJ2-7, with 9 bases identical to TRBD1. The CDR3 totals 15 residues. The V segment lost 4 bases and the J segment 3 bases; nucleotides outside the gene matches: 7. Germline V gene lookup returns CDR1 LNHDA and CDR2 SQIVND (reference sequence).

The rearrangement links TRBV4-1 to TRBJ2-7; 7 nucleotides match TRBD2. Germline values: CDR1 MGHRA, CDR2 YSYEKL. This CDR3 is built from 13 residues. The J segment lost 3 bases and the V segment lost 4 bases, leaving 3 bases of the junction unmatched. The CDR3 region is CASSRGLFYEQYF. The CDR3 DNA sequence: TGCGCCAGCAGCCGGGGACTATTCTACGAGCAGTACTTC.

The chain has TRBV5-1 and TRBJ2-3, with TRBD2 matching over 12 bases. The ends lost 1 base at V and 7 bases at J; junction bases unmatched: 4. Germline values: CDR1 SGHRS, CDR2 YFSETQ. CDR3 size: 15 residues. CDR3 sequence reads: CASSLTTSGRNTQYF. For the CDR3, the DNA is TGCGCCAGCAGCTTGACGACTAGCGGGAGAAATACGCAGTATTTT.

This sequence joins TRBV5-4 and TRBJ1-5, with D unresolved. V was trimmed by 2 bases and J by 5 bases, leaving 8 bases between them. Germline-derived CDR1 and CDR2 are SGHNT and YYREEE (reference sequence). CDR3 length: 13 residues. In nucleotides, the CDR3 is TGTGCCAGCAGCTTTAACCCTTATCAGCCCCAGCATTTT. This codes for CASSFNPYQPQHF.

The chain carries TRBV28 and TRBJ2-1, with D maybe TRBD1 (6 bases). The CDR3 loop spans 18 amino acids. V shed 2 bases and J shed 0 bases, with 17 bases lying between them. Per germline, CDR1 MDHEN and CDR2 SYDVKM. The CDR3 loop reads CASSLEDRFFTSYNEQFF. Written as DNA, the CDR3 is TGTGCCAGCAGTTTAGAAGACAGGTTTTTCACCTCCTACAATGAGCAGTTCTTC.

V usage is TRBV6-6 and J usage is TRBJ2-5; D is uncertain. With 0 bases removed from V and 0 bases from J, the gap between germline ends came to 11 bases. Germline CDR1 and CDR2: MNHNY and SVGAGI (reference sequence). The CDR3 contains 16 residues. Here the CDR3 DNA reads TGTGCCAGCAGTTACTCAGGCGGACGGAACCAAGAGACCCAGTACTTC. This encodes CASSYSGGRNQETQYF.